This T cell receptor beta chain was obtained from a study of blood T cell repertoires in COVID-19. About the research overall: There were acute and convalescent COVID-19 samples, and they came from the United States, Italy and Spain. T cells, B-cell-depleted T cells, or PBMCs provided the cDNA or gDNA that served as material.

Authors' methods: How many nucleated cells were present was estimated from reference gene primer amplification. The data were produced by immunoSEQ multiplex PCR, yet TCRdb's version contains in-frame clones alone and is incomplete. V and J calls and clone size are given by that table; D and trimming were obtained from the DNA. Of almost 300,000 clones listed, approximately 86% are singletons. Germline V gene lookup returns CDR1 SGHTA and CDR2 FQGNSA. The CDR3 length is 17 residues. Trimming shortened V by 0 bases and J by 5 bases, and 17 bases separated the two germline ends. V and J are TRBV7-2 and TRBJ1-5, with D maybe TRBD1 (6 bases). The origin of this receptor is a man between 65 and 80 years old with acute or convalescent COVID-19. Sequencing used peripheral blood. Here the CDR3 DNA reads TGTGCCAGCAGCTTAGCGTCAGGGGCCCTATCGGATCAGCCCCAGCATTTT. Translation gives CASSLASGALSDQPQHF.